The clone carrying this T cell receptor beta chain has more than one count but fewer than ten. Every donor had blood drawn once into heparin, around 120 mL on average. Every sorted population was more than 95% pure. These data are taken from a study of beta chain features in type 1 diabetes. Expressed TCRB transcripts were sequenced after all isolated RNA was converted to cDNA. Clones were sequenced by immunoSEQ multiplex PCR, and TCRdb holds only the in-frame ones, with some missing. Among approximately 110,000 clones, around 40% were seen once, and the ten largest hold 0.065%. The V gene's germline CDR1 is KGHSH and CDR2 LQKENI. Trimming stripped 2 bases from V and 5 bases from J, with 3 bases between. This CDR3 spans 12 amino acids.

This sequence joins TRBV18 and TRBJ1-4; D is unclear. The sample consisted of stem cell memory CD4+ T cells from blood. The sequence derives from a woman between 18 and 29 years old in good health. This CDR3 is CASSPANEKLFF. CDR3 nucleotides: TGTGCCAGCTCACCAGCGAATGAAAAACTGTTTTTT.